A selection of T cell receptor beta chains follows, all from one sample in a study of shared clonotypes between healthy human individuals. Sequenced by immunoSEQ multiplex PCR; TCRdb stores in-frame clones only, minus some. This sample has some 2,400,000 clones, with nearly 97% found just once. Sequencing used naive CD4+ T cells sorted from blood. All receptors derive from a young man in good health. Both conserved end residues are part of each CDR3. D genes are given only for firm matches. Clone size is shown for a subset of rows, as once, few, many or a class of expanded clone.

D gene | clone size | J gene | V gene | CDR3 DNA | CDR3 protein
TRBD2 | few | TRBJ2-5 | TRBV4-3 | TGCGCCAGCAGCCCTCGACGGGCTAGCGGGAGACAAGAGACCCAGTACTTC | CASSPRRASGRQETQYF
- | - | TRBJ2-1 | TRBV9 | TGTGCCAGCAGCTTAGAGGGGAGCTTTAGCTCCTACAATGAGCAGTTCTTC | CASSLEGSFSSYNEQFF
- | - | TRBJ2-7 | TRBV5-5 | TGTGCCAGCAGCTTGGAGGCGTCAAGGATGTACTTC | CASSLEASRMYF
- | - | TRBJ1-1 | TRBV30 | TGTGCCTGGAGTGTAATGTTCACTGAAGCTTTCTTT | CAWSVMFTEAFF
TRBD1 | - | TRBJ1-3 | TRBV28 | TGTGCCAGCAGTGTACAGGGGGCGCGGGGAAACACCATATATTTT | CASSVQGARGNTIYF
- | - | TRBJ1-2 | TRBV2 | TGTGCCAGCCCGTATGGCTACACCTTC | CASPYGYTF
TRBD1 | - | TRBJ1-6 | TRBV15 | TGTGCCACCAGCCGGGCGACAGGGGGTAATTCACCCCTCCACTTT | CATSRATGGNSPLHF
- | - | TRBJ2-2 | TRBV6-5 | TGTGCCAGCAGGATGGGGCAGACGAACACCGGGGAGCTGTTTTTT | CASRMGQTNTGELFF
TRBD1 | - | TRBJ1-5 | TRBV6-5 | TGTGCCAGCAGTTCTCAGGGGGACCAGCCCCAGCATTTT | CASSSQGDQPQHF
TRBD1 | few | TRBJ1-3 | TRBV5-4 | TGTGCCAGCAGCGAGGACAGGGTCTCTGGAAACACCATATATTTT | CASSEDRVSGNTIYF
- | - | TRBJ2-7 | TRBV9 | TGTGCCAGCAGCGGAATTACAGGGTACGAGCAGTACTTC | CASSGITGYEQYF
- | - | TRBJ2-2 | TRBV5-8 | TGTGCCAGCAGCCACGGACAGACGACGAACACCGGGGAGCTGTTTTTT | CASSHGQTTNTGELFF
- | - | TRBJ2-3 | TRBV6-4 | TGTGCCAGCAGTGCTACGACTAGTAGCGGCACAGATACGCAGTATTTT | CASSATTSSGTDTQYF
- | - | TRBJ2-5 | TRBV5-1 | TGCGCCAGCAGCCCGAATAATGAAGAGACCCAGTACTTC | CASSPNNEETQYF
TRBD1 | - | TRBJ1-5 | TRBV6-1 | TGTGCCAGCACTAAGGGGACAGGGGTAAATCAGCCCCAGCATTTT | CASTKGTGVNQPQHF
- | - | TRBJ2-7 | TRBV29-1 | TGCAGCGTTCAGGCCGGGATGAACGAGCAGTACTTC | CSVQAGMNEQYF
- | - | TRBJ1-5 | TRBV30 | TGTGCCTGGGGGCCAGCACTCAATCAGCCCCAGCATTTT | CAWGPALNQPQHF
- | - | TRBJ1-1 | TRBV18 | TGTGCCAGCTCAGCCGACAGAAACACTGAAGCTTTCTTT | CASSADRNTEAFF
- | - | TRBJ1-2 | TRBV2 | TGTGCCAGCAGTCTACGGGTCGTGGGGGGTGGCTACACCTTC | CASSLRVVGGGYTF
- | - | TRBJ1-2 | TRBV28 | TGTGCCAGCAGCTCCGGGAAGATCGGGGTTGGGTATGGCTACACCTTC | CASSSGKIGVGYGYTF